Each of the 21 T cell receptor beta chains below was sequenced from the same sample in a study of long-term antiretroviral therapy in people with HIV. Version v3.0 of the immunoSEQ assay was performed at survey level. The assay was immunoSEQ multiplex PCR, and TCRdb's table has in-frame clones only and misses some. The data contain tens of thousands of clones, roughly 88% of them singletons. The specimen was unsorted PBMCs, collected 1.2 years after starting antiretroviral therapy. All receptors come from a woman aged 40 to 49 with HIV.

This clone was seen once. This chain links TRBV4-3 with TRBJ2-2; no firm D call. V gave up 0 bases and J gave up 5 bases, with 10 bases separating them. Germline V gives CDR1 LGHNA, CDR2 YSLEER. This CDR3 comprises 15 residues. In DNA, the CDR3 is TGCGCCAGCAGCCAAGATTACATATTAACCGGGGAGCTGTTTTTT. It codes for CASSQDYILTGELFF.

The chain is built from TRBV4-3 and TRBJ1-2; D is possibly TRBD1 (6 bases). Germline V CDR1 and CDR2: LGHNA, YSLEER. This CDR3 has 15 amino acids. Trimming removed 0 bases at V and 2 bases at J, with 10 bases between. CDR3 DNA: TGCGCCAGCAGCCAAGATCTCACAGGGAACTATGGCTACACCTTC. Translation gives CASSQDLTGNYGYTF.

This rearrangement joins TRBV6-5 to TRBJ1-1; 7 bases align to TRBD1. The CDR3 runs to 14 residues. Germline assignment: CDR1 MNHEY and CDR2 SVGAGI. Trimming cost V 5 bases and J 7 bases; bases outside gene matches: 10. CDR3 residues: CASSQWTGIHEAFF. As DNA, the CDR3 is TGTGCCAGCAGTCAGTGGACAGGAATACATGAAGCTTTCTTT.

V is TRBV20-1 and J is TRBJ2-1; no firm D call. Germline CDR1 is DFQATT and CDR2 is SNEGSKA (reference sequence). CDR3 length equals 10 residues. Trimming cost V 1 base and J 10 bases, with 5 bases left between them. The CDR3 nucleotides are TGCAGTGCTAGAGGGACCGAGCAGTTCTTC. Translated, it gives CSARGTEQFF.

CDR3 protein: CASSLFLSTDPYGYTF. As DNA, the CDR3 is TGTGCCAGCAGCCTATTTTTGTCGACGGATCCCTATGGCTACACCTTC. J is TRBJ1-2 and V is TRBV7-8, with D unclear. The germline CDR1 and CDR2 sequences are SGHVS and FQNEAQ. The germline V and J ends were trimmed by 5 bases and 4 bases, with 20 bases remaining between them. This CDR3 is built from 16 residues. Drawing the rest from reference TRBV7-8 and TRBJ1-2, the complete variable domain is GAGVSQSPRYKVAKRGQDVALRCDPISGHVSLFWYQQALGQGPEFLTYFQNEAQLDKSGLPSDRFFAERPEGSVSTLKIQRTQQEDSAVYLCASSLFLSTDPYGYTFGSGTRLTVV.

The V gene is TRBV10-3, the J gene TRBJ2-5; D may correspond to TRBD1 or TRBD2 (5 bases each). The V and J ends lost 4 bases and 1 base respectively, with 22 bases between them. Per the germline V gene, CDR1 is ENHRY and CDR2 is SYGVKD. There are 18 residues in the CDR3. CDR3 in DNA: TGTGCCATCAGTGTAACCAGGGACCTCCCTAATATCCAAGAGACCCAGTACTTC. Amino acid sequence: CAISVTRDLPNIQETQYF.

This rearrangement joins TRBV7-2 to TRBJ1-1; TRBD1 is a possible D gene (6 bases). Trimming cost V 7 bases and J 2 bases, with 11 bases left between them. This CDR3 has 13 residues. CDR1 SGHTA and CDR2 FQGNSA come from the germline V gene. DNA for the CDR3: TGTGCCAGCACCCCGGGACACAACACTGAAGCTTTCTTT. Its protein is CASTPGHNTEAFF.

The CDR3 sequence: CASSLVGGGRDIQYF. The CDR3 DNA follows: TGTGCCAGCAGTTTAGTAGGTGGAGGGAGGGACATTCAGTACTTC. The chain combines TRBV28 with TRBJ2-4, with 7 nucleotides matching TRBD2. The germline CDR1 and CDR2 sequences are MDHEN and SYDVKM. This CDR3 contains 15 residues. Trimming removed 2 bases from V and 8 bases from J; junction bases left unmatched: 9.

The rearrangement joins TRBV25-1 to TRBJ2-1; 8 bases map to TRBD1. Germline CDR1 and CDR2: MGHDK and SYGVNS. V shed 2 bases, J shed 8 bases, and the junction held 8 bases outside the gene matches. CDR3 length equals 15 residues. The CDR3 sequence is CASSELPGGKDEQFF. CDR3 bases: TGTGCCAGCAGTGAACTGCCAGGGGGCAAGGATGAGCAGTTCTTC. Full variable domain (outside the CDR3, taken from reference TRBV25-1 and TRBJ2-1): EADIYQTPRYLVIGTGKKITLECSQTMGHDKMYWYQQDPGMELHLIHYSYGVNSTEKGDLSSESTVSRIRTEHFPLTLESARPSHTSQYLCASSELPGGKDEQFFGPGTRLTVL.

In DNA, the CDR3 is TGTGCCAGCAGCCAAGCCGGGACAGGGCTTGGCTACACCTTC. Translating gives CASSQAGTGLGYTF. V usage is TRBV4-2 and J usage is TRBJ1-2; 9 bases are a match to TRBD1. The CDR3 spans 14 residues. The junction had 4 bases not matched to a gene; V was cut back by 1 base and J by 7 bases. Germline CDR1 is LGHNA and CDR2 is YNFKEQ.

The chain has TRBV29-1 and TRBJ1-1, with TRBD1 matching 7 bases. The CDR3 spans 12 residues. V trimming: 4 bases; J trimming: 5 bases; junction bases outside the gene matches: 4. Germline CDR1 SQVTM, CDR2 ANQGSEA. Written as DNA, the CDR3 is TGCAGCGTTGCCGGGACAGTGACTGAAGCTTTCTTT. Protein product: CSVAGTVTEAFF.

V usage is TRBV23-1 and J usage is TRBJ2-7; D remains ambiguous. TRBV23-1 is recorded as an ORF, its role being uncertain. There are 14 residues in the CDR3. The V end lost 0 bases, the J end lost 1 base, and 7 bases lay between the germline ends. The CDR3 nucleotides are TGCGCCAGCAGTCAATCGGGGATTTCCTACGAGCAGTACTTC. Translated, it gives CASSQSGISYEQYF.

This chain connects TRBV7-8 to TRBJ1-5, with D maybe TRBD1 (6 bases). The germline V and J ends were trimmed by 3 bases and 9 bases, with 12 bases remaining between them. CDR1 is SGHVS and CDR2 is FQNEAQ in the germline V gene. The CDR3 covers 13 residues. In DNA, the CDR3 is TGTGCCAGCAGCTTGATACTAGGGGGGCCCCAGCATTTT. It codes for CASSLILGGPQHF.

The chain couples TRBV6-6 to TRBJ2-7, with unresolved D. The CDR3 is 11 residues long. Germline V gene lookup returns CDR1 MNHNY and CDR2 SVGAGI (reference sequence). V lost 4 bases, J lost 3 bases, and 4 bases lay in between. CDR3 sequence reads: CASSFNYEQYF. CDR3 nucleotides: TGTGCCAGCAGTTTCAACTACGAGCAGTACTTC.

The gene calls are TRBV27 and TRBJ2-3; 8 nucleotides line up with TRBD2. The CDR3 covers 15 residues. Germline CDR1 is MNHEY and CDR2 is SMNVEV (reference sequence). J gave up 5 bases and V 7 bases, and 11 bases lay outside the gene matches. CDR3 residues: CASTSSGSVVDTQYF. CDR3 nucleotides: TGTGCCAGCACCTCGAGCGGGAGTGTTGTAGATACGCAGTATTTT.

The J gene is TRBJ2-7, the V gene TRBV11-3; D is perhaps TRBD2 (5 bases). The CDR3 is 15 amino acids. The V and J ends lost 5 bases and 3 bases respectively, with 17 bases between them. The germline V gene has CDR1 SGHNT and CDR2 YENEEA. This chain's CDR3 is CASSPASDGNYEQYF. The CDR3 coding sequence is TGTGCCAGCAGCCCGGCCTCGGACGGGAACTACGAGCAGTACTTC. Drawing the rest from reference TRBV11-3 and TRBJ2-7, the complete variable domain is EAGVVQSPRYKIIEKKQPVAFWCNPISGHNTLYWYLQNLGQGPELLIRYENEEAVDDSQLPKDRFSAERLKGVDSTLKIQPAELGDSAVYLCASSPASDGNYEQYFGPGTRLTVT.

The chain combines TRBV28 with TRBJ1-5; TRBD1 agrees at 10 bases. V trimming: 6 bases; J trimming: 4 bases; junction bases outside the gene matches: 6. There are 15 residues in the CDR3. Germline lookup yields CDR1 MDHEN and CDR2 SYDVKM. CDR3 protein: CASRAGTGENQPQHF. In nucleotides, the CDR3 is TGTGCCAGCAGAGCCGGGACAGGGGAGAATCAGCCCCAGCATTTT.

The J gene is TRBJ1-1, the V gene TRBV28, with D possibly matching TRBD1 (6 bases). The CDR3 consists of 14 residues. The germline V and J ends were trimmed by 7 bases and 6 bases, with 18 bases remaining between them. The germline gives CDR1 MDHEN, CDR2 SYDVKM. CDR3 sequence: CASTPTGRRPEAFF. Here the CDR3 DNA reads TGTGCCAGCACCCCCACAGGGAGAAGACCTGAAGCTTTCTTT.

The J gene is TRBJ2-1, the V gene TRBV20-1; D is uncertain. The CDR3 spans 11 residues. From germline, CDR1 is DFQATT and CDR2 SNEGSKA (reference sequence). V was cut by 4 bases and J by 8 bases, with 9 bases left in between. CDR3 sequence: CSATLRDEQFF. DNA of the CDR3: TGCAGTGCTACCCTTAGGGATGAGCAGTTCTTC.

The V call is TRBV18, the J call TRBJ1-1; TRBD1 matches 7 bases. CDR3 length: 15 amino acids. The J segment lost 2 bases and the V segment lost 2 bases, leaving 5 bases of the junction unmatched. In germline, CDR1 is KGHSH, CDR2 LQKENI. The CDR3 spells CASSPSTGINTEAFF. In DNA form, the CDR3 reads TGTGCCAGCTCACCATCGACAGGGATTAACACTGAAGCTTTCTTT.

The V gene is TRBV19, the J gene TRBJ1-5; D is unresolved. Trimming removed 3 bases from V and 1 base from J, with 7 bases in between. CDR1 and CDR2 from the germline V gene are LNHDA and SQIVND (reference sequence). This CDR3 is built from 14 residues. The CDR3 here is CASSIGESNQPQHF. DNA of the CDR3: TGTGCCAGTAGTATTGGGGAGAGCAATCAGCCCCAGCATTTT.